Presented here are 20 T cell receptor beta chains from one specimen sequenced in a study of cytomegalovirus exposure and HLA in healthy donors. Both 60 Vbeta primers and 13 Jbeta primers went into the PCR. Repertoires were generated with immunoSEQ multiplex PCR, while TCRdb's copy carries only in-frame clones and drops some. The sample includes some 150,000 clones, roughly 77% seen only once; the top ten take 3.5%. The sequenced material came from PBMCs. The receptors shown here come from a human donor in good health.

The V gene is TRBV7-2, the J gene TRBJ2-7, with 9 bases fitting TRBD1. With 3 bases clipped from V and 6 bases from J, the junction kept 6 bases outside the gene matches. CDR1 and CDR2 from the germline V gene are SGHTA and FQGNSA. The CDR3 is 14 amino acids. CDR3 sequence (DNA): TGTGCCAGCAGCTTCTTGGGACAGGGAGGCGAGCAGTACTTC. It encodes CASSFLGQGGEQYF.

This clone has a single count. The rearrangement links TRBV28 to TRBJ1-2; D not resolved. Germline CDR1 and CDR2: MDHEN and SYDVKM. The CDR3 sequence is 13 residues long. Trimming took off 2 bases at V and 7 bases at J, with 11 bases between the two ends. The CDR3 sequence is CASSLGGRPGYTF. DNA of the CDR3: TGTGCCAGCAGTTTAGGCGGGCGCCCTGGCTACACCTTC.

V is TRBV14 and J is TRBJ2-5; tentatively, D is TRBD1 (5 bases). Germline CDR1 is SGHDN and CDR2 is FVKESK. The germline V and J ends were trimmed by 1 base and 5 bases, with 23 bases remaining between them. The CDR3 has 18 amino acids. The CDR3 region has the DNA TGTGCCAGCAGCCAAGGTGAAGGGGTCATATCCCTCTCGGAGACCCAGTACTTC. It translates to CASSQGEGVISLSETQYF.

This clone was counted a few times. V and J are TRBV11-2 and TRBJ2-7, with a possible D match to TRBD2 (5 bases). Trimming took 1 base from V and 4 from J, leaving 8 bases between them. Germline lookup yields CDR1 SGHAT and CDR2 FQNNGV. CDR3 size: 13 residues. For the CDR3, the DNA is TGTGCCAGCAGCTTAGGCCGGGGATACGAGCAGTACTTC. This translates into CASSLGRGYEQYF.

This rearrangement joins TRBV4-3 to TRBJ2-5; TRBD1 matches 7 bases. This CDR3 is 15 amino acids long. V lost 5 bases to trimming and J lost 5 bases; unmatched junction nucleotides: 11. Germline V CDR1 and CDR2: LGHNA, YSLEER. The CDR3 DNA follows: TGCGCCAGCAGCACCCGACAGGGTCTTAGTGAGACCCAGTACTTC. Protein product: CASSTRQGLSETQYF.

The J gene is TRBJ1-5, the V gene TRBV19; perhaps TRBD1 as D (5 bases). Germline V gives CDR1 LNHDA, CDR2 SQIVND (reference sequence). V shed 3 bases and J shed 7 bases, with 7 bases lying between them. The CDR3 sequence is 12 residues long. The DNA of the CDR3 is TGTGCCAGTAGTATTGGGGCCCAGCCCCAGCATTTT. Translating gives CASSIGAQPQHF.

This clone was detected only once. This chain connects TRBV2 to TRBJ2-7, with D tentatively TRBD1 (5 bases). CDR1 and CDR2 (germline): SNHLY, FYNNEI. The CDR3 runs 14 residues. V was pared by 3 bases and J by 1 base, with 10 bases between. The CDR3 DNA reads as TGTGCCAGCAGTGAGGTACCAGGGTCCTACGAGCAGTACTTC. It encodes CASSEVPGSYEQYF.

The chain combines TRBV7-9 with TRBJ2-1, with 14 bases aligning to TRBD2. Germline lookup yields CDR1 SEHNR and CDR2 FQNEAQ (reference sequence). The CDR3 runs to 16 residues. V dropped 5 bases and J dropped 2; count of bases not matched to a gene: 2. CDR3 sequence reads: CASSQGLAGAYNEQFF. In nucleotides, the CDR3 is TGTGCCAGCAGCCAGGGACTAGCGGGGGCCTACAATGAGCAGTTCTTC.

The rearrangement joins TRBV6-5 to TRBJ1-2; 7 bases are a match to TRBD1. CDR1 is MNHEY, CDR2 SVGAGI, per germline. With 6 bases clipped from V and 8 bases from J, the junction kept 15 bases outside the gene matches. CDR3 length: 15 amino acids. CDR3: CASRRGTDLSRGYTF. As DNA, the CDR3 is TGTGCCAGCAGGCGAGGGACAGATCTTTCGCGAGGCTACACCTTC.

The rearrangement uses TRBV10-3 and TRBJ2-3, with a weak D call TRBD2 (6 bases). V lost 8 bases and J lost 6, with 9 bases in between. The germline CDR1 and CDR2 sequences are ENHRY and SYGVKD. This CDR3 is 11 amino acids long. The CDR3 region has the DNA TGTGCCATCTTGGGGGGTGATACGCAGTATTTT. Amino acid sequence: CAILGGDTQYF.

V is TRBV10-3 and J is TRBJ2-1; no clear D gene. Germline CDR1 is ENHRY and CDR2 is SYGVKD. The CDR3 has 15 residues. V lost 3 bases to trimming and J lost 0 bases, with 9 bases between them. CDR3: CAISDLESSYNEQFF. The CDR3 DNA sequence: TGTGCCATCAGTGATCTGGAGAGCTCCTACAATGAGCAGTTCTTC.

CDR3 loop: CAWGTGGGTDTQYF. In DNA form, the CDR3 reads TGTGCCTGGGGAACAGGGGGCGGCACAGATACGCAGTATTTT. The V gene is TRBV30, the J gene TRBJ2-3, with 9 bases lining up with TRBD1. This CDR3 has 14 amino acids. With V trimmed by 5 bases and J by 1 base, 4 bases remained unmatched. Germline assignment: CDR1 GTSNPN and CDR2 SVGIG (reference sequence).

Here the CDR3 DNA reads TGTGCCAGCAGACATTCCTCCTACGAGCAGTACTTC. It yields the protein CASRHSSYEQYF. V usage is TRBV6-5 and J usage is TRBJ2-7; no firm D call. Germline assignment: CDR1 MNHEY and CDR2 SVGAGI. The CDR3 length is 12 residues. Between the trimmed V and J ends, which lost 6 bases and 0 bases, there was a span of 6 bases.

The J gene is TRBJ2-5, the V gene TRBV5-1, with 7 bases lining up with TRBD2. Germline V lookup: CDR1 SGHRS, CDR2 YFSETQ. This CDR3 has 16 residues. Losses at the gene ends were 7 bases for V and 5 bases for J; bases not matched to a gene: 17. For the CDR3, the DNA is TGCGCCAGCGCCCCAGGGCCTTCTAGCGGCCGGGAGACCCAGTACTTC. It yields the protein CASAPGPSSGRETQYF.

The V gene is TRBV30, the J gene TRBJ1-1; 7 positions agree with TRBD1. Germline V gene lookup returns CDR1 GTSNPN and CDR2 SVGIG (reference sequence). The CDR3 contains 13 residues. V lost 5 bases to trimming and J lost 3 bases; unmatched junction nucleotides: 6. The CDR3 here is CAWGTDVDTEAFF. The CDR3, as DNA: TGTGCCTGGGGGACAGATGTAGACACTGAAGCTTTCTTT.

The chain has TRBV20-1 and TRBJ2-7; 10 nucleotides align to TRBD2. The trim removed 6 bases at V and 9 bases at J, leaving 5 bases unmatched. CDR3 length: 11 amino acids. CDR1 is DFQATT and CDR2 is SNEGSKA in the germline V gene (reference sequence). DNA of the CDR3: TGCAGTGCCTCCAGCGGGGGGGTGCAGTACTTC. Protein sequence: CSASSGGVQYF.

The chain combines TRBV5-1 with TRBJ1-3, with TRBD1 matching over 9 bases. Per germline, CDR1 SGHRS and CDR2 YFSETQ. V lost 4 bases, J lost 4 bases, and 12 bases stayed unmatched. CDR3 length equals 17 residues. The CDR3, as DNA: TGCGCCAGCAGCCCGACCGAACAGGGGGCGCACGGAAACACCATATATTTT. Its translation is CASSPTEQGAHGNTIYF.

The chain employs TRBV7-9 and TRBJ1-4; D is unclear. V was clipped by 5 bases and J by 8 bases, with 15 bases between them. Germline V CDR1 and CDR2: SEHNR, FQNEAQ (reference sequence). The CDR3 totals 14 residues. The CDR3 DNA is TGTGCCAGCAGCAACGCAGGTGGTGGGGAAAAACTGTTTTTT. Protein sequence: CASSNAGGGEKLFF. Full variable domain (missing parts from reference TRBV7-9 and TRBJ1-4): DTGVSQNPRHKITKRGQNVTFRCDPISEHNRLYWYRQTLGQGPEFLTYFQNEAQLEKSRLLSDRFSAERPKGSFSTLEIQRTEQGDSAMYLCASSNAGGGEKLFFGSGTQLSVL.

This clone was detected only a few times. The chain is built from TRBV4-2 and TRBJ2-1, with TRBD2 identical over 13 bases. Germline V gene sequence: CDR1 LGHNA, CDR2 YNFKEQ. The ends lost 3 bases at V and 6 bases at J; junction bases unmatched: 8. There are 17 residues in the CDR3. The CDR3, as DNA: TGTGCCAGCAGCCACCCCCGGACTAGCGGGGGCCCCAATGAGCAGTTCTTC. This encodes CASSHPRTSGGPNEQFF.

The chain combines TRBV19 with TRBJ1-1, with 7 bases lining up with TRBD1. The ends lost 9 bases at V and 4 bases at J; junction bases unmatched: 11. The germline gives CDR1 LNHDA, CDR2 SQIVND (reference sequence). The CDR3 sequence is 14 residues long. Here the CDR3 reads CASAQRGRTTEAFF. The CDR3 DNA follows: TGTGCCAGCGCCCAGAGGGGGCGGACCACTGAAGCTTTCTTT.